Listed here are 23 T cell receptor beta chains from one sample, sequenced in a study of blood T cell repertoires in COVID-19. This table comes from immunoSEQ multiplex PCR, and its TCRdb copy is limited to in-frame clones, with some not included. The repertoire includes nearly 350,000 clones, 87% of them detected once, and 6% to 7% sits in the top ten. The sequencing sample was made of peripheral blood. The receptors stem from a woman in her fifties or sixties with COVID-19, enrolled during active disease.

This chain connects TRBV29-1 to TRBJ2-2; D may be TRBD2 (6 bases). The V gene lost 6 bases and the J gene lost 6 bases, with 11 bases spanning the gap. There are 12 residues in the CDR3. The germline V gene has CDR1 SQVTM and CDR2 ANQGSEA. CDR3 coding DNA: TGCAGCGTCAGACTAGACTCCGGGGAGCTGTTTTTT. Residues: CSVRLDSGELFF.

The chain combines TRBV30 with TRBJ1-2; D unclear. Germline CDR1 reads GTSNPN; CDR2 reads SVGIG (reference sequence). V lost 0 bases and J 4 bases, leaving 9 bases between the germline ends. CDR3 length: 13 amino acids. The CDR3 region has the DNA TGTGCCTGGAGTGTGGCGGGTGGCTATGGCTACACCTTC. This translates into CAWSVAGGYGYTF.

This clone turned up a few times. The V call is TRBV5-4, the J call TRBJ2-7; TRBD2 matches 12 bases. J gave up 6 bases and V 2 bases, and 3 bases lay outside the gene matches. The CDR3 is made up of 14 amino acids. Per germline, CDR1 SGHNT and CDR2 YYREEE (reference sequence). The CDR3 region is CASSFPSGRAEQYF. For the CDR3, the DNA is TGTGCCAGCAGCTTTCCTAGCGGGAGGGCCGAGCAGTACTTC.

The chain links TRBV18 to TRBJ1-1; 9 positions agree with TRBD1. J lost 7 bases, V lost 3 bases, and 6 bases had no gene match. The CDR3 is 14 amino acids. CDR1 is KGHSH, CDR2 LQKENI, per germline. The CDR3: CASSPNRGQIEAFF. CDR3 DNA: TGTGCCAGCTCACCCAACAGGGGGCAAATTGAAGCTTTCTTT.

V and J are TRBV29-1 and TRBJ2-5, with D possibly matching TRBD2 (6 bases). Germline CDR1 reads SQVTM; CDR2 reads ANQGSEA. This CDR3 is built from 13 residues. Trimming took 5 bases from V and 5 from J, leaving 15 bases between them. DNA for the CDR3: TGCAGCGTTAAGGGGCGGGATCAGGAGACCCAGTACTTC. It specifies CSVKGRDQETQYF.

This chain uses TRBV29-1 with TRBJ1-2, with a weak D call TRBD1 (5 bases). From germline, CDR1 is SQVTM and CDR2 ANQGSEA. CDR3 size: 9 residues. The CDR3 protein is CTVGDGYTF. Written as DNA, the CDR3 is TGCACCGTAGGGGATGGCTACACCTTC. Variable domain in full (rest from reference TRBV29-1 and TRBJ1-2): SAVISQKPSRDICQRGTSLTIQCQVDSQVTMMFWYRQQPGQSLTLIATANQGSEATYESGFVIDKFPISRPNLTFSTLTVSNMSPEDSSIYLCTVGDGYTFGSGTRLTVV.

The chain recombines TRBV6-5 with TRBJ2-7, with 8 bases lining up with TRBD1. After removal of 10 bases from V and 2 bases from J, the junction contained 13 bases not matched to a gene. Germline assignment: CDR1 MNHEY and CDR2 SVGAGI. The CDR3 runs 15 residues. The CDR3 DNA reads TGTGCCACAATACCCATCGGACAGGGTACCTACGAGCAGTACTTC. This encodes CATIPIGQGTYEQYF.

This clone was seen only once. The rearrangement links TRBV9 to TRBJ2-1; 8 bases align to TRBD2. V lost 0 bases to trimming and J lost 0 bases; unmatched junction nucleotides: 8. Germline values: CDR1 SGDLS, CDR2 YYNGEE. The CDR3 runs to 18 residues. CDR3 in amino acids: CASSVGASGSSSYNEQFF. Written as DNA, the CDR3 is TGTGCCAGCAGCGTAGGGGCTAGCGGGTCGAGCTCCTACAATGAGCAGTTCTTC.

This sequence joins TRBV12-3 or TRBV12-4 and TRBJ2-3; D is undetermined. V lost 6 bases and J lost 6, with 13 bases in between. The CDR3 runs to 13 residues. CDR3 sequence: CASRTLRLDTQYF. The CDR3 DNA sequence: TGTGCCAGCAGGACACTTAGATTGGATACGCAGTATTTT.

The rearrangement joins TRBV10-3 to TRBJ1-2, with D maybe TRBD1 (5 bases). There are 13 residues in the CDR3. Germline V gene sequence: CDR1 ENHRY, CDR2 SYGVKD. The V end lost 10 bases, the J end lost 4 bases, and 16 bases lay between the germline ends. CDR3 residues: CATREPTLYGYTF. The CDR3 DNA reads as TGTGCCACCAGGGAACCGACTCTCTATGGCTACACCTTC.

The chain carries TRBV28 and TRBJ1-2; 8 bases fit TRBD1. The V gene's germline CDR1 is MDHEN and CDR2 SYDVKM. Losses at the gene ends were 8 bases for V and 1 base for J; bases not matched to a gene: 15. The CDR3 extends over 17 amino acids. The CDR3 DNA reads TGTGCCAGCTTACCTGAAACCGGGACAGGTTATAACTATGGCTACACCTTC. This codes for CASLPETGTGYNYGYTF.

J is TRBJ1-3 and V is TRBV5-1; possible D gene TRBD1, 5 bases. This CDR3 has 15 residues. The germline gives CDR1 SGHRS, CDR2 YFSETQ. Trimming removed 1 base at V and 2 bases at J, with 10 bases between. This CDR3 reads CASSLLSGPGNTIYF. The CDR3 coding sequence is TGCGCCAGCAGCTTGCTCTCAGGGCCTGGAAACACCATATATTTT.

The rearrangement links TRBV19 to TRBJ2-5, with a possible D match to TRBD2 (5 bases). CDR3 length: 13 residues. Germline values: CDR1 LNHDA, CDR2 SQIVND (reference sequence). V lost 3 bases to trimming and J lost 1 base, with 6 bases between them. The CDR3 DNA reads TGTGCCAGTAGTATTGCGGGCCAAGAGACCCAGTACTTC. It codes for CASSIAGQETQYF.

The J gene is TRBJ1-1, the V gene TRBV10-3; 10 nucleotides line up with TRBD1. From germline, CDR1 is ENHRY and CDR2 SYGVKD. J was trimmed by 1 base and V by 6 bases; bases with no gene match: 17. The CDR3 contains 19 residues. The CDR3 protein is CAIRASPGTGEDGNTEAFF. The CDR3 region has the DNA TGTGCCATCAGGGCAAGTCCCGGGACAGGGGAAGATGGGAACACTGAAGCTTTCTTT.

The V gene is TRBV5-6, the J gene TRBJ1-2; D call uncertain. V gave up 1 base and J gave up 4 bases, with 8 bases separating them. Germline V gives CDR1 SGHDT, CDR2 YYEEEE. CDR3 length: 13 amino acids. The CDR3 region has the DNA TGTGCCAGCAGCTTGCCGGGAGCCTATGGCTACACCTTC. It encodes CASSLPGAYGYTF.

This clone has only one observation. The CDR3 protein is CASTGDRGYNEQFF. The DNA for the CDR3 is TGTGCCAGCACTGGGGACAGGGGGTACAATGAGCAGTTCTTC. J is TRBJ2-1 and V is TRBV6-5; 11 bases align to TRBD1. This CDR3 is built from 14 residues. After removal of 7 bases from V and 4 bases from J, the junction contained 3 bases not matched to a gene. CDR1 MNHEY and CDR2 SVGAGI come from the germline V gene.

This clone was detected a few times. The chain recombines TRBV5-6 with TRBJ1-2; D perhaps matches TRBD1 (5 bases). Trimming took 4 bases from V and 0 from J, leaving 13 bases between them. Germline-derived CDR1 and CDR2 are SGHDT and YYEEEE. CDR3 length: 15 residues. The CDR3 region is CASSRTMTANYGYTF. DNA of the CDR3: TGTGCCAGCAGCCGGACGATGACAGCTAACTATGGCTACACCTTC.

Comments on this clone: The sample holds other DNA sequences that translate to the same CDR3. The V gene is TRBV29-1, the J gene TRBJ1-2, with D uncertain. Trimming left V 5 bases short and J 8 bases short, with 3 bases between. The CDR3 has 8 amino acids. The germline CDR1 and CDR2 sequences are SQVTM and ANQGSEA. CDR3 bases: TGCAGCGTTAGCGGCTACACCTTC. Encoded protein: CSVSGYTF.

The chain employs TRBV10-2 and TRBJ2-2; 8 positions agree with TRBD1. Germline V gene lookup returns CDR1 WSHSY and CDR2 SAAADI. With V trimmed by 7 bases and J by 0 bases, 4 bases remained unmatched. The CDR3 has 15 amino acids. The CDR3 nucleotides are TGCGCCAGCACATGGACAGGGCCGAACACCGGGGAGCTGTTTTTT. Its translation is CASTWTGPNTGELFF.

The chain links TRBV7-3 to TRBJ2-4, with D possibly matching TRBD1 (6 bases). The CDR3 has 16 amino acids. The germline V gene encodes CDR1 SGHTA and CDR2 FQGTGA. V shed 1 base and J shed 2 bases, with 12 bases lying between them. CDR3 DNA: TGTGCCAGCAGCTTAATAGGGGGACCCACCAAAAACATTCAGTACTTC. Its protein is CASSLIGGPTKNIQYF.

In its sample, this clone was seen once. V and J are TRBV3-1 (or the pseudogene TRBV3-2) and TRBJ1-2; perhaps TRBD1 as D (5 bases). The CDR3 runs to 14 residues. V lost 2 bases to trimming and J lost 1 base, with 8 bases between them. Germline values: CDR1 LGHDT, CDR2 YNNKEL (reference sequence). CDR3 sequence reads: CASSQMQGNYGYTF. CDR3 in DNA: TGTGCCAGCAGCCAAATGCAGGGTAACTATGGCTACACCTTC.

A few counts support this clone. An end of the junction does not agree with germline; a read error may underlie this. The V and J genes are TRBV27 and TRBJ2-1; 7 positions match TRBD2. The CDR3 totals 14 residues. CDR1 MNHEY and CDR2 SMNVEV come from the germline V gene (reference sequence). The CDR3 DNA sequence: TGTGCCAGCAGTTTCGGGGGGACCTATAATGAGCAGTTCTTC. Its translation: CASSFGGTYNEQFF.

This clone has just one count. V usage is TRBV4-1 and J usage is TRBJ2-7, with TRBD2 identical over 14 bases. J gave up 5 bases and V 4 bases, and 4 bases lay outside the gene matches. The CDR3 runs to 15 residues. From germline, CDR1 is MGHRA and CDR2 YSYEKL. CDR3 sequence: CASSPEGLAGDEQYF. As DNA, the CDR3 is TGCGCCAGCAGCCCAGAGGGACTAGCGGGAGACGAGCAGTACTTC.